This entry lists 2 T cell receptor beta chains sequenced from one sample in a study of graft-versus-host responses after intestinal transplantation. Antigens for these TCRs are unknown. Here immunoSEQ multiplex PCR was the method, and the copy in TCRdb shows in-frame clones only, minus some. The sample has just under 65,000 clones, 90% seen once. The material sequenced was unstimulated CD8+ T cells sorted from spleen or lymph node cells, taken before transplant. Receptors originate from a human donor who was the organ donor for an intestinal transplant.

The chain recombines TRBV9 with TRBJ2-7; 7 bases fit TRBD2. Looked up from germline, CDR1 is SGDLS and CDR2 is YYNGEE. Trimming removed 0 bases from V and 2 bases from J; junction bases left unmatched: 8. The CDR3 totals 16 residues. CDR3 region: CASSVAGLQGTYEQYF. In DNA, the CDR3 is TGTGCCAGCAGCGTAGCGGGACTACAAGGAACCTACGAGCAGTACTTC. The variable domain in full, with the rest retrieved from reference TRBV9 and TRBJ2-7, is DSGVTQTPKHLITATGQRVTLRCSPRSGDLSVYWYQQSLDQGLQFLIQYYNGEERAKGNILERFSAQQFPDLHSELNLSSLELGDSALYFCASSVAGLQGTYEQYFGPGTRLTVT.

This clone has more than one count but fewer than ten. This chain uses TRBV27 with TRBJ2-7; 8 bases match TRBD2. This CDR3 has 13 amino acids. Germline CDR1 is MNHEY and CDR2 is SMNVEV (reference sequence). V was clipped by 5 bases and J by 4 bases; unmatched bases: 4. The CDR3 DNA follows: TGTGCCAGCAGTCCAGTAGCGGGATACGAGCAGTACTTC. It codes for CASSPVAGYEQYF.